What follows is one T cell receptor (beta chain) and its context. The target antigen is unknown. The data are from a study of Ad26.COV2.S vaccination and SARS-CoV-2 variants. In the study overall: Administration of Ad26.COV2.S was intramuscular, either once or twice 56 days apart. Study outcomes and limitations: Following vaccination, spike-specific CD8+ and CD4+ T cell responses reportedly exhibited substantial breadth. Non-spike TCR breadth showed similarity between vaccine and placebo recipients.

Clones were sequenced by immunoSEQ multiplex PCR, and TCRdb holds only the in-frame ones, with some missing. The sample has about half a million clones; 80% to 90% are singletons. Germline V gene sequence: CDR1 MDHEN, CDR2 SYDVKM. Trimming removed 6 bases at V and 7 bases at J, with 19 bases between. This CDR3 is 16 amino acids long. Sample treatment: over 15 received Ad26.COV2.S at low or high dose, single or two shots; five or six received placebo; per-sample allocation not given. Day 63 after the first vaccine or placebo injection was the time point for sampling. It was Wuhan-strain SARS-CoV-2 spike that the Ad26 vaccine vector expressed.

The chain is built from TRBV28 and TRBJ1-6, with a tentative D call TRBD1 (6 bases). The receptor was isolated from a person between 18 and 65 years old who received the Ad26.COV2.S COVID-19 vaccine or a placebo. This specimen consisted of peripheral blood, obtained in a trial of Ad26.COV2.S vaccine versus placebo. This CDR3 reads CASRPKGRGANSPLHF. CDR3 in DNA: TGTGCCAGCAGGCCTAAAGGCAGGGGAGCGAATTCACCCCTCCACTTT.